Detailed here is one T cell receptor (beta chain). Recovered status in Cohort 3 required two negative PCRs, clearance, or symptom resolution. This sample was included in a study of blood T cell repertoires in COVID-19. About the study: Collection of acute and convalescent COVID-19 samples took place in the United States, Italy and Spain. PBMCs, B-cell-depleted T cells, or T cells provided the cDNA or gDNA that made up the material.

In the study's own analysis: It was from reference gene primer amplification that nucleated cell counts were estimated. Clones were read by immunoSEQ multiplex PCR, and TCRdb kept only the in-frame ones, dropping some. V and J calls and clone size follow that table, whereas D and trimming were derived from the DNA. Among approximately 400,000 clones listed, more than 75% were seen once. Sequencing was performed on PBMCs or T cells enriched from blood (not recorded which). The receptor was isolated from a woman aged 18-29 years who had recovered from COVID-19.

For the CDR3, the DNA is TGTGCCAGCAGCTTGAACAGGGGAGAGACCCAGTACTTC. It codes for CASSLNRGETQYF. The gene calls are TRBV5-6 and TRBJ2-5; 7 positions agree with TRBD1. V was clipped by 1 base and J by 4 bases; unmatched bases: 1. The CDR3 sequence is 13 residues long. Germline V gene lookup returns CDR1 SGHDT and CDR2 YYEEEE.